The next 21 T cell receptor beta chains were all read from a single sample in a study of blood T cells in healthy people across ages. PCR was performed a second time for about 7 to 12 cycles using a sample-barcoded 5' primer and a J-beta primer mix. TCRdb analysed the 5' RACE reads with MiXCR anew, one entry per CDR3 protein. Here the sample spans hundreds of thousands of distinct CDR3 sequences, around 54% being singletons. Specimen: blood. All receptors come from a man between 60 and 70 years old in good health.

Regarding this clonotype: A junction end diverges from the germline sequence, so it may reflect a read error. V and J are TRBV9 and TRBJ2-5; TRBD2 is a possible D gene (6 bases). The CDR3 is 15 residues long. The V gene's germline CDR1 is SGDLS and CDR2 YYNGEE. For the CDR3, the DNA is TGTGCCAGCAGCGTAGTTCGGGGGTTGGAGGAGACCCAGTATTTC. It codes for CASSVVRGLEETQYF.

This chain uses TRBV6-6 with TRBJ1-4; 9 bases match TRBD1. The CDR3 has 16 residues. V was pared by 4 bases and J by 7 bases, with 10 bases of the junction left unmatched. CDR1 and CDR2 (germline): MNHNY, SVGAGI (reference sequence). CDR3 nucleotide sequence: TGTGCCAGCAGTTCCCCCAAGACAGGGGGTTTTGAAAAACTGTTTTTT. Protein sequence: CASSSPKTGGFEKLFF.

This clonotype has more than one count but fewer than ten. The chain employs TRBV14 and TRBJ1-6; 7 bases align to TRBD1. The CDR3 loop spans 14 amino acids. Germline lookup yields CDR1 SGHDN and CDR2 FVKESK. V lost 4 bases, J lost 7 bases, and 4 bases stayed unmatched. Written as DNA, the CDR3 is TGTGCCAGCAGCCCGACAGGGTTCAATTCACCCCTCCACTTT. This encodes CASSPTGFNSPLHF.

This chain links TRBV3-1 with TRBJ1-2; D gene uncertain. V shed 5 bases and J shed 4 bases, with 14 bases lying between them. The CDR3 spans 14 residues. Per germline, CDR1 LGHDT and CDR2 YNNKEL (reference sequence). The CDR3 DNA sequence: TGTGCCAGCAGCTCCGCAGAAACCACCTATGGCTACACCTTC. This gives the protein CASSSAETTYGYTF.

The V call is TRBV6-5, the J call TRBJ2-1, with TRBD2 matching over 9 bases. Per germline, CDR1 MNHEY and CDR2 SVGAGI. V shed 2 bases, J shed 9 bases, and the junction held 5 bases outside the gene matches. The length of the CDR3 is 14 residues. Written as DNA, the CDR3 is TGTGCCAGCAGTTACGGGATAGCGGGGGCTGAGCAGTTCTTC. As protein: CASSYGIAGAEQFF.

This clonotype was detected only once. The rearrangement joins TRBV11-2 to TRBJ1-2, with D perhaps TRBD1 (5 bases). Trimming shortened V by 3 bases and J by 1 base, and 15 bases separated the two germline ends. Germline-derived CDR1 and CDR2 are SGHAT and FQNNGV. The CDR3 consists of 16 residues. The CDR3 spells CASSFSGVGDNYGYTF. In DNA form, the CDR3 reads TGTGCCAGCAGCTTCTCAGGCGTGGGGGATAACTATGGCTACACCTTC.

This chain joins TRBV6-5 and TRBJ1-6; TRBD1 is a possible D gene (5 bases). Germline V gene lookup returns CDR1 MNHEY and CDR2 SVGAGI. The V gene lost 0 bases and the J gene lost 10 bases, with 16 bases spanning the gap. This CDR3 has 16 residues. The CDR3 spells CASSYSGTPSGSPLHF. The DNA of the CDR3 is TGTGCCAGCAGTTACTCCGGGACCCCCAGCGGATCACCCCTCCACTTT.

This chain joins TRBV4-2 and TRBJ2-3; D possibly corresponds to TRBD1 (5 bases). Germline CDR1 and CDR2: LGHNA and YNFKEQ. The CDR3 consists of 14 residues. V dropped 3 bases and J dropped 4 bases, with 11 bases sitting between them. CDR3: CASSQGQAPDTQYF. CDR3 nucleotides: TGTGCCAGCAGCCAGGGGCAGGCTCCAGATACGCAGTATTTT.

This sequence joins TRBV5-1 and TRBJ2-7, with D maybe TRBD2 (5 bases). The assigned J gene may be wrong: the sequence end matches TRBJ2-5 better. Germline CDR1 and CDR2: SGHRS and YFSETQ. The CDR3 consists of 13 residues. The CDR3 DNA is TGCGCCAGCGGAGCCGGGAATCGGGAGACCCAGTACTTC. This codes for CASGAGNRETQYF.

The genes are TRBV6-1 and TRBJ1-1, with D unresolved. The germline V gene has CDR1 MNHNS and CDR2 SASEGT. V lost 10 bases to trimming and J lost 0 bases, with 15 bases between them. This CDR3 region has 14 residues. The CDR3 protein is CATDGRPMNTEAFF. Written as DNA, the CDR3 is TGTGCCACCGACGGACGGCCTATGAACACTGAAGCTTTCTTT.

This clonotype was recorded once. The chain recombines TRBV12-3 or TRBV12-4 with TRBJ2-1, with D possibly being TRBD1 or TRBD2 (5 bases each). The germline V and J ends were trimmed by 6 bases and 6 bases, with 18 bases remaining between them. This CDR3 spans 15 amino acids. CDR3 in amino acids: CASSGATGPCNEQFF. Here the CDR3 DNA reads TGTGCCAGCAGCGGGGCCACCGGACCCTGCAATGAGCAGTTCTTC.

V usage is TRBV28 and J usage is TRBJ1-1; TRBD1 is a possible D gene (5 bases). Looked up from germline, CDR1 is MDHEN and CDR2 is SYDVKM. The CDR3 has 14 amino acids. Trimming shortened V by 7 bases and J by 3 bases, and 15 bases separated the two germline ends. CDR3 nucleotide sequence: TGTGCCAGCACCTGGGGGGGTGGTGACACTGAAGCTTTCTTT. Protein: CASTWGGGDTEAFF.

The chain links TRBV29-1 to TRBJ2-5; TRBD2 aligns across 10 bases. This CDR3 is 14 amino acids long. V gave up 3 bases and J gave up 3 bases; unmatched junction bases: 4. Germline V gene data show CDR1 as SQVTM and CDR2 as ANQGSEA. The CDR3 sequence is CSVEGTSVEETQYF. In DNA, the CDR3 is TGCAGCGTTGAGGGGACTAGCGTAGAAGAGACCCAGTACTTC.

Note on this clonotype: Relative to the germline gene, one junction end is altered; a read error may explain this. The CDR3 spells CSVVAGEEAQYF. In DNA, the CDR3 is TGCAGCGTTGTGGCAGGGGAAGAGGCCCAGTACTTC. This chain links TRBV29-1 with TRBJ2-5; D possibly corresponds to TRBD1 (6 bases). The CDR3 totals 12 residues. Germline CDR1 is SQVTM and CDR2 is ANQGSEA.

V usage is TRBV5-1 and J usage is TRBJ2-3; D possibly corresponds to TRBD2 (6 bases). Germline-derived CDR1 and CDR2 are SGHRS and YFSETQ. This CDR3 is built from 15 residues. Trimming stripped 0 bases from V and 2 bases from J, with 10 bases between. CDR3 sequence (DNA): TGCGCCAGCAGCTTGGTTAGCGGCAACACAGATACGCAGTATTTT. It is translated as CASSLVSGNTDTQYF.

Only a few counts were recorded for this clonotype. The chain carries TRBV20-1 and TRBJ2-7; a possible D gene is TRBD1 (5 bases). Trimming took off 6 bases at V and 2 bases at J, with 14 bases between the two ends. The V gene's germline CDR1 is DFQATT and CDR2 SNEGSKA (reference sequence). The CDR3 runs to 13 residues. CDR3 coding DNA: TGCAGTGCACAAGACCACAGGACCTACGAGCAGTACTTC. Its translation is CSAQDHRTYEQYF.

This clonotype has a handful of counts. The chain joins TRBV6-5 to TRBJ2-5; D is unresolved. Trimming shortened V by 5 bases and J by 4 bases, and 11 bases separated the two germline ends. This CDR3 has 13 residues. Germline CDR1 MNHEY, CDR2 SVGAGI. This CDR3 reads CASSRPGLETQYF. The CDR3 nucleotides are TGTGCCAGCAGTCGGCCCGGGTTAGAGACCCAGTACTTC.

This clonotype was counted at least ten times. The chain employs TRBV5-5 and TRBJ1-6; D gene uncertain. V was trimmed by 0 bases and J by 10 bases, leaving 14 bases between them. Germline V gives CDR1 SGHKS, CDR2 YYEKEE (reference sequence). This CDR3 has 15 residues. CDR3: CASSLAGEVGSPLHF. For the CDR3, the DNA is TGTGCCAGCAGCTTGGCTGGGGAGGTTGGATCACCCCTCCACTTT.

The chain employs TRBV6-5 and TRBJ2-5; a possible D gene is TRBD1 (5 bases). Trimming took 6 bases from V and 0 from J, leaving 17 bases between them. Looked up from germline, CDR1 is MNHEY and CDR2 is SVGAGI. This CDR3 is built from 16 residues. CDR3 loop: CASRNNGAQYQETQYF. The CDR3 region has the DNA TGTGCCAGCAGGAACAATGGGGCTCAATACCAAGAGACCCAGTACTTC.

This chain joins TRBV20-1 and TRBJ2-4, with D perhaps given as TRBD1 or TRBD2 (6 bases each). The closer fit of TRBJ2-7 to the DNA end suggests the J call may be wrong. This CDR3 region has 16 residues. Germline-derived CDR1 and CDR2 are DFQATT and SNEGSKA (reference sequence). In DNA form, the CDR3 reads TGCAGTGCTAGAGCCCCTCCACGGGGGCGAACCTACGAGCAGTACTTC. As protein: CSARAPPRGRTYEQYF.

The DNA of the CDR3 is TGTGCCAGCAGCTTGCAGGGACATATCTATGGCTACACCTTC. Translating it yields CASSLQGHIYGYTF. This chain uses TRBV12-3 or TRBV12-4 with TRBJ1-2; a possible D gene is TRBD1 (6 bases). V was pared by 6 bases and J by 4 bases, with 15 bases between. CDR3 length equals 14 residues.